The T cell receptor beta chain described here comes from a study of T cells in tumors after PD-1 blockade. Study in general: Each patient got pembrolizumab 200 mg every 3 weeks or cemiplimab 350 mg every 2 weeks. Some patients also took daily vismodegib 150 mg during anti-PD-1 treatment. On average, peripheral blood gave under 150,000 TCR templates and 30,000 to 40,000 unique clonotypes. Study-wide findings and caveats: Around 45% of tumor TCR clonotypes were also found in blood.

CDR1 is SGHNT, CDR2 YENEEA, per germline. V gave up 7 bases and J gave up 8 bases; unmatched junction bases: 13. This CDR3 is built from 15 residues. Sequenced by immunoSEQ multiplex PCR; TCRdb stores in-frame clones only, minus some. The sample yields some 20,000 clones, roughly 80% seen once. Points on this clone: What it binds is unknown.

Source: PBMCs, taken after anti-PD-1 therapy. The TCR originated in a human donor with advanced basal cell or squamous cell carcinoma (not recorded which). J is TRBJ2-1 and V is TRBV11-3; 8 bases align to TRBD1. The CDR3 region is CASTLRGQGRDEQFF. The CDR3 nucleotides read TGTGCCAGCACCCTTAGAGGACAGGGTCGCGATGAGCAGTTCTTC. The complete variable domain, with remaining parts taken from reference TRBV11-3 and TRBJ2-1, reads EAGVVQSPRYKIIEKKQPVAFWCNPISGHNTLYWYLQNLGQGPELLIRYENEEAVDDSQLPKDRFSAERLKGVDSTLKIQPAELGDSAVYLCASTLRGQGRDEQFFGPGTRLTVL.